The 30 T cell receptor beta chains given below trace back to one sample, sequenced in a study of breast tumors, draining lymph nodes, adjacent tissues. Breast cancer patients provided tissue from their axillary draining lymph nodes. TCRdb used MiXCR to reprocess the multiplex PCR reads, holding one entry per CDR3 protein. The sample yields under 300,000 distinct CDR3 sequences, 30% to 35% seen once. Sequences were obtained from axillary lymph node tissue. Receptor source: a female donor with breast cancer. Some clones in this sample may be carry-over from other donors' samples.

This clonotype was picked up many times. J is TRBJ2-7 and V is TRBV5-1; tentative D call: TRBD2 (6 bases). The V end lost 3 bases, the J end lost 1 base, and 14 bases lay between the germline ends. This CDR3 spans 15 amino acids. Germline CDR1 reads SGHRS; CDR2 reads YFSETQ. The CDR3 nucleotides read TGCGCCAGCAGCTCCGGGACCCGGGGGTCCTACGAGCAGTACTTC. Translating it yields CASSSGTRGSYEQYF.

The chain employs TRBV25-1 and TRBJ1-4; the D gene is possibly TRBD1 (5 bases). Trimming stripped 0 bases from V and 8 bases from J, with 16 bases between. Germline lookup yields CDR1 MGHDK and CDR2 SYGVNS. The CDR3 runs to 16 residues. The CDR3 DNA sequence: TGTGCCAGCAGTGAATATCGGGGGTCGGCGGGGGAAAAACTGTTTTTT. It codes for CASSEYRGSAGEKLFF.

At least ten counts were recorded for this clonotype. The rearrangement links TRBV4-1 to TRBJ2-3, with D perhaps matching TRBD2 (5 bases). The germline V gene encodes CDR1 MGHRA and CDR2 YSYEKL. This CDR3 is 14 amino acids long. V was trimmed by 4 bases and J by 3 bases, leaving 11 bases between them. The CDR3 sequence: CASSPDGITDTQYF. CDR3 coding DNA: TGCGCCAGCAGCCCTGACGGGATTACAGATACGCAGTATTTT.

Worth noting for this clonotype: A read error may be the cause here, since a much bigger clone is one base away. The CDR3 DNA reads TGTGCCAGCAGCTTTGGCACCGGGGCGCTGTTTTTT. Protein sequence: CASSFGTGALFF. This chain uses TRBV11-3 with TRBJ2-2; TRBD1 or TRBD2 may be the D gene (5 bases each). Germline-derived CDR1 and CDR2 are SGHNT and YENEEA. The CDR3 is made up of 12 amino acids.

At least ten counts were recorded for this clonotype. J is TRBJ2-1 and V is TRBV6-5, with 8 bases fitting TRBD1. Trimming took 2 bases from V and 12 from J; bases not matched to a gene: 3. The germline gives CDR1 MNHEY, CDR2 SVGAGI. The CDR3 extends over 12 amino acids. CDR3 nucleotides: TGTGCCAGCAGTTACCGCGGGACAGGGCAGTTCTTC. Its translation: CASSYRGTGQFF.

This clonotype was observed a few times. This chain joins TRBV6-1 and TRBJ1-2; D unresolved. Trimming cost V 8 bases and J 1 base, with 14 bases left between them. The CDR3 is made up of 14 amino acids. Germline V CDR1 and CDR2: MNHNS, SASEGT. The CDR3 is CASDRPSSNYGYTF. In nucleotides, the CDR3 is TGTGCCAGCGATCGACCCTCGAGTAACTATGGCTACACCTTC.

The chain has TRBV27 and TRBJ2-7; 10 positions match TRBD2. The ends lost 5 bases at V and 3 bases at J; junction bases unmatched: 7. The CDR3 is 15 residues long. Germline V CDR1 and CDR2: MNHEY, SMNVEV (reference sequence). The CDR3 loop reads CASSALGLANYEQYF. DNA of the CDR3: TGTGCCAGCAGTGCCCTGGGACTAGCGAACTACGAGCAGTACTTC.

In regard to this clonotype: Since a much larger clone is just one base distant, this may be a read error. The chain has TRBV20-1 and TRBJ2-1; 12 positions match TRBD2. V lost 6 bases and J lost 9; bases outside the gene matches: 9. This CDR3 is built from 14 residues. The germline V gene encodes CDR1 DFQATT and CDR2 SNEGSKA (reference sequence). The CDR3 reads CSAIALAGGTEQFF. Written as DNA, the CDR3 is TGCAGTGCGATTGCACTAGCGGGGGGCACTGAGCAGTTCTTC.

This clonotype was seen ten or more times. The chain links TRBV15 to TRBJ2-4, with a possible D match to TRBD2 (5 bases). V lost 5 bases, J lost 6 bases, and 14 bases lay in between. Germline V gene data show CDR1 as LNHNV and CDR2 as YYDKDF (reference sequence). This CDR3 region has 14 residues. CDR3 region: CATSRGPEANIQYF. CDR3 sequence (DNA): TGTGCCACCAGCCGCGGACCGGAGGCAAACATTCAGTACTTC.

The chain is built from TRBV29-1 and TRBJ2-3, with D unclear. Germline V gives CDR1 SQVTM, CDR2 ANQGSEA. V was trimmed by 8 bases and J by 4 bases, leaving 19 bases between them. This CDR3 has 14 residues. Written as DNA, the CDR3 is TGCAGCTTAGGCCGGTCCGTAAATGCAGATACGCAGTATTTT. Protein: CSLGRSVNADTQYF.

This clonotype was seen repeatedly, ten times or more. The J gene is TRBJ2-7, the V gene TRBV19, with 8 bases aligning to TRBD2. CDR3 length: 14 residues. The V gene's germline CDR1 is LNHDA and CDR2 SQIVND (reference sequence). The trim removed 5 bases at V and 7 bases at J, leaving 10 bases unmatched. The chain's CDR3 is CASSYSSGSGEQYF. In nucleotides, the CDR3 is TGTGCCAGTAGTTATTCAAGCGGGAGTGGTGAGCAGTACTTC.

This clonotype was counted many times. The chain has TRBV30 and TRBJ2-7; possibly TRBD2 for D (6 bases). This CDR3 has 13 residues. CDR1 is GTSNPN, CDR2 SVGIG, per germline (reference sequence). V gave up 0 bases and J gave up 3 bases, with 9 bases separating them. CDR3 DNA: TGTGCCTGGAGTGTGGGGACTCTCTACGAGCAGTACTTC. Translating it yields CAWSVGTLYEQYF. The whole variable domain, remainder taken from reference TRBV30 and TRBJ2-7, is SQTIHQWPATLVQPVGSPLSLECTVEGTSNPNLYWYRQAAGRGLQLLFYSVGIGQISSEVPQNLSASRPQDRQFILSSKKLLLSDSGFYLCAWSVGTLYEQYFGPGTRLTVT.

There are a few counts of this clonotype. The chain uses TRBV20-1 and TRBJ2-4; 10 bases match TRBD2. The germline gives CDR1 DFQATT, CDR2 SNEGSKA (reference sequence). The CDR3 length is 12 residues. V lost 6 bases to trimming and J lost 7 bases; unmatched junction nucleotides: 3. In nucleotides, the CDR3 is TGCAGTGCGCAGACTAGCGGGAACATTCAGTACTTC. Encoded protein: CSAQTSGNIQYF.

V and J are TRBV13 and TRBJ1-6; 8 bases match TRBD1. The DNA end lines up better with TRBJ2-7; the J call may be wrong. The CDR3 has 14 amino acids. Per germline, CDR1 PRHDT and CDR2 FYEKMQ (reference sequence). The CDR3 here is CASRPRGRIYEQYF. The CDR3 DNA is TGTGCCAGCAGACCCAGGGGGCGGATCTACGAGCAGTACTTC.

This clonotype was observed at least ten times. The DNA of the CDR3 is TGTGCCACCAGCAGAGAGACTCACCTAACCCCCTACAATGAGCAGTTCTTC. It encodes CATSRETHLTPYNEQFF. The chain links TRBV15 to TRBJ2-1; D unclear. Trimming shortened V by 0 bases and J by 2 bases, and 14 bases separated the two germline ends. Germline CDR1 and CDR2: LNHNV and YYDKDF (reference sequence). The CDR3 spans 17 residues.

Notes on this clonotype: Just one base apart from a much larger clone, this may be a read error. This rearrangement joins TRBV9 to TRBJ2-5; a possible D gene is TRBD2 (6 bases). This CDR3 has 14 amino acids. Looked up from germline, CDR1 is SGDLS and CDR2 is YYNGEE. In DNA, the CDR3 is TGTGCCAGCAGCCCATATACTAGCCGCGAGACCCAGTCCTTC. It codes for CASSPYTSRETQSF.

Of note for this clonotype: A read error is possible here, since a much larger clone lies one base away. The chain couples TRBV15 to TRBJ2-1; 8 nucleotides line up with TRBD2. CDR3 length: 16 amino acids. Germline V gene lookup returns CDR1 LNHNV and CDR2 YYDKDF (reference sequence). CDR3 DNA sequence: TGTGCCACCAGCAGAGAAAGCGGGAGATTGGCCAATGGGCAGTTCTTC. Protein: CATSRESGRLANGQFF.

In this sample, this clonotype turned up many times. The chain carries TRBV19 and TRBJ1-5; 7 nucleotides match TRBD1. After removal of 6 bases from V and 1 base from J, the junction contained 6 bases not matched to a gene. This CDR3 has 15 residues. Germline CDR1 LNHDA, CDR2 SQIVND (reference sequence). The CDR3 is CASSTRQGSNQPQHF. The CDR3 DNA sequence: TGTGCCAGTAGCACGCGACAGGGAAGCAATCAGCCCCAGCATTTT.

In this sample, this clonotype turned up many times. This chain connects TRBV12-3 or TRBV12-4 to TRBJ1-3; no clear D. The CDR3 covers 17 residues. Trimming stripped 6 bases from V and 0 bases from J, with 18 bases between. CDR3 residues: CASSISRPGRSGNTIYF. CDR3 coding DNA: TGTGCCAGCAGCATTTCACGACCAGGACGCTCTGGAAACACCATATATTTT.

In its sample, this clonotype was seen once. Relative to the germline gene, one junction end is altered; a read error may explain this. This sequence joins TRBV5-1 and TRBJ1-4; 9 nucleotides match TRBD1. Germline loops: CDR1 SGHRS, CDR2 YFSETQ. The CDR3 consists of 10 residues. The CDR3 spells CASSLEQGAF. CDR3 bases: TGCGCCAGCAGCTTGGAACAGGGGGCGTTT.

Of note for this clonotype: This may come from a read error, since a much larger clone is one base off. The V gene is TRBV6-5, the J gene TRBJ1-6; TRBD1 aligns across 9 bases. The CDR3 extends over 14 amino acids. Germline-derived CDR1 and CDR2 are MNHEY and SVGAGI. The trim removed 5 bases at V and 8 bases at J, leaving 4 bases unmatched. The CDR3 nucleotides are TGTGCCAGCAGTACCGGGACAGGGTATTCACCCCTCCACTTT. It yields the protein CASSTGTGYSPLHF.

This clonotype was seen repeatedly, ten times or more. In DNA form, the CDR3 reads TGTGCCAGCAGTTTCCTGGGGCAAAACAATGAGCAGTTCTTC. It translates to CASSFLGQNNEQFF. The J gene is TRBJ2-1, the V gene TRBV12-3 or TRBV12-4, with D perhaps matching TRBD1 (5 bases). V lost 3 bases and J lost 5, with 11 bases in between. The CDR3 has 14 residues.

Worth noting for this clonotype: The junction and the germline gene differ at one end; a read error may be behind it. This chain joins TRBV20-1 and TRBJ2-7; the match to TRBD2 covers 9 bases. Germline-derived CDR1 and CDR2 are DFQATT and SNEGSKA (reference sequence). The CDR3 length is 14 residues. As DNA, the CDR3 is TGCAGTGCGCCGGGCCTAGCGGGGTCCTCCGAGCAGTACTTC. Translating gives CSAPGLAGSSEQYF.

This clonotype showed up many times. The rearrangement joins TRBV5-6 to TRBJ2-5; a possible D gene is TRBD1 (5 bases). Trimming left V 2 bases short and J 5 bases short, with 16 bases between. The germline V gene encodes CDR1 SGHDT and CDR2 YYEEEE. The CDR3 totals 15 residues. CDR3 region: CASSFVSQGSETQYF. CDR3 DNA sequence: TGTGCCAGCAGCTTTGTTTCTCAGGGCTCCGAGACCCAGTACTTC.

This clonotype was picked up many times. J is TRBJ2-5 and V is TRBV15; D could derive from TRBD1 or TRBD2 (5 bases each). From germline, CDR1 is LNHNV and CDR2 YYDKDF (reference sequence). V was pared by 1 base and J by 11 bases, with 11 bases between. The CDR3 is made up of 12 amino acids. In nucleotides, the CDR3 is TGTGCCACCAGCAGAGCCAGGGAGATTCAGTACTTC. Translation gives CATSRAREIQYF.

This clonotype was detected a few times. The gene calls are TRBV3-1 and TRBJ2-3, with TRBD1 as a possible D gene (5 bases). V was trimmed by 1 base and J by 1 base, leaving 9 bases between them. Germline V gives CDR1 LGHDT, CDR2 YNNKEL (reference sequence). The CDR3 loop spans 15 amino acids. CDR3 DNA sequence: TGTGCCAGCAGCCAAGTAGGGGCAGGCACAGATACGCAGTATTTT. Protein: CASSQVGAGTDTQYF.

This chain links TRBV28 with TRBJ1-2; D remains ambiguous. V lost 5 bases, J lost 2 bases, and 9 bases lay in between. The CDR3 loop spans 13 amino acids. Germline CDR1 and CDR2: MDHEN and SYDVKM. DNA for the CDR3: TGTGCCAGCAGTAACTTGAGGAACTATGGCTACACCTTC. Its translation: CASSNLRNYGYTF.

This clonotype was detected ten times or more. In DNA, the CDR3 is TGTGCCAGCAGCCAAGATGGGGCAGCATTTCAGCCCCAGCATTTT. Residues: CASSQDGAAFQPQHF. This rearrangement joins TRBV3-1 to TRBJ1-5; D may be TRBD1 (5 bases). The germline V and J ends were trimmed by 0 bases and 6 bases, with 12 bases remaining between them. Germline CDR1 is LGHDT and CDR2 is YNNKEL (reference sequence). The CDR3 is 15 residues long.

This clonotype was recorded at least ten times. The chain has TRBV7-9 and TRBJ1-3; tentatively, D is TRBD1 (5 bases). The CDR3 totals 20 residues. V was shortened by 4 bases and J by 3 bases, with 28 bases between the two germline ends. Germline V gene lookup returns CDR1 SEHNR and CDR2 FQNEAQ (reference sequence). CDR3 in amino acids: CASSSSMGQFRTTHGNTIYF. The CDR3, as DNA: TGTGCCAGCAGCTCATCTATGGGCCAGTTTCGGACAACTCATGGAAACACCATATATTTT.

The sample holds a few counts of this clonotype. The chain is built from TRBV18 and TRBJ2-7; 8 nucleotides agree with TRBD1. V lost 0 bases to trimming and J lost 0 bases; unmatched junction nucleotides: 7. The CDR3 sequence is 17 residues long. Germline CDR1 reads KGHSH; CDR2 reads LQKENI. CDR3 nucleotide sequence: TGTGCCAGCTCACCACCGAGACAGGGGACATCCTCCTACGAGCAGTACTTC. The encoded protein is CASSPPRQGTSSYEQYF.